The 10 T cell receptor beta chains presented below share a single source sample, sequenced in a study of blood T cell repertoires in COVID-19. Data came from immunoSEQ multiplex PCR; TCRdb stores just in-frame clones and leaves some out. The data contain about 40,000 clones, over 75% of them seen just once; the ten biggest clones take up around 9%. The sequencing sample was made of peripheral blood. The receptors derive from a woman between 65 and 79 years old with acute or convalescent COVID-19.

The J gene is TRBJ2-6, the V gene TRBV6-5; 7 bases agree with TRBD1. From germline, CDR1 is MNHEY and CDR2 SVGAGI. The CDR3 has 15 amino acids. The V segment lost 6 bases and the J segment 4 bases; nucleotides outside the gene matches: 6. CDR3 DNA sequence: TGTGCCAGCAGGACAGGGACAGAGGGGGCCAACGTCCTGACTTTC. Amino acids: CASRTGTEGANVLTF.

The V call is TRBV5-1, the J call TRBJ2-5; D may be TRBD1 (5 bases). V was shortened by 0 bases and J by 2 bases, with 5 bases between the two germline ends. The CDR3 has 13 residues. The germline gives CDR1 SGHRS, CDR2 YFSETQ. The CDR3 protein is CASSLGQQETQYF. CDR3 DNA sequence: TGCGCCAGCAGCTTGGGACAGCAAGAGACCCAGTACTTC. The full variable domain, in which reference TRBV5-1 and TRBJ2-5 provide the parts outside the CDR3, is KAGVTQTPRYLIKTRGQQVTLSCSPISGHRSVSWYQQTPGQGLQFLFEYFSETQRNKGNFPGRFSGRQFSNSRSEMNVSTLELGDSALYLCASSLGQQETQYFGPGTRLLVL.

The chain uses TRBV24-1 and TRBJ2-2; 8 positions match TRBD1. There are 14 residues in the CDR3. Germline CDR1 reads KGHDR; CDR2 reads SFDVKD. After removal of 8 bases from V and 5 bases from J, the junction contained 6 bases not matched to a gene. The DNA of the CDR3 is TGTGCCACCAAAGACAGGGGACTGACCGGGGAGCTGTTTTTT. This encodes CATKDRGLTGELFF.

Turning to this clone: Other DNA variants within this sample encode the same CDR3. The chain recombines TRBV4-2 with TRBJ2-3, with 14 bases that match TRBD2. CDR1 and CDR2 (germline): LGHNA, YNFKEQ. CDR3 size: 15 residues. V lost 4 bases, J lost 5 bases, and 2 bases stayed unmatched. CDR3 DNA: TGTGCCAGCAGCCCGGGACTAGCGGGAGTAGATACGCAGTATTTT. It translates to CASSPGLAGVDTQYF.

This clone was observed a single time. The chain is built from TRBV6-2 or TRBV6-3 and TRBJ2-7, with a weak D call TRBD1 (5 bases). Per the germline V gene, CDR1 is MNHEY and CDR2 is SVGEGT. V was clipped by 6 bases and J by 3 bases, with 12 bases between them. The CDR3 covers 13 residues. The CDR3 DNA reads TGTGCCAGCAGCTCCCTAGGGGTCTACGAGCAGTACGTC. Protein product: CASSSLGVYEQYV.

The rearrangement links TRBV20-1 to TRBJ2-3, with TRBD2 identical over 8 bases. The V segment lost 3 bases and the J segment 2 bases; nucleotides outside the gene matches: 7. CDR3 length equals 15 residues. Germline-derived CDR1 and CDR2 are DFQATT and SNEGSKA (reference sequence). The chain's CDR3 is CSASLAGGLTDTQYF. For the CDR3, the DNA is TGCAGTGCTAGTCTGGCGGGGGGACTCACAGATACGCAGTATTTT.

The chain is built from TRBV7-2 and TRBJ1-2, with a tentative D call TRBD1 (6 bases). Germline CDR1 and CDR2: SGHTA and FQGNSA. The CDR3 spans 14 residues. Deletions cut 5 bases from V and 1 base from J, with 11 bases between. For the CDR3, the DNA is TGTGCCAGCAGCGTGGACAGCTTTAACTATGGCTACACCTTC. It encodes CASSVDSFNYGYTF.

The V and J genes are TRBV11-2 and TRBJ2-1; 8 nucleotides match TRBD2. J lost 7 bases, V lost 4 bases, and 9 bases had no gene match. The CDR3 extends over 15 amino acids. Looked up from germline, CDR1 is SGHAT and CDR2 is FQNNGV. The CDR3 loop reads CASSWGLGRENEQFF. The CDR3 DNA reads TGTGCCAGCAGCTGGGGACTAGGGAGGGAGAATGAGCAGTTCTTC.

The J gene is TRBJ2-1, the V gene TRBV7-2; 8 positions agree with TRBD2. This CDR3 is built from 15 residues. Germline lookup yields CDR1 SGHTA and CDR2 FQGNSA. After removal of 5 bases from V and 0 bases from J, the junction contained 3 bases not matched to a gene. In DNA, the CDR3 is TGTGCCAGCAGCCAGAGCGGGAGCTCCTACAATGAGCAGTTCTTC. This translates into CASSQSGSSYNEQFF.

V usage is TRBV10-3 and J usage is TRBJ1-2; 10 positions agree with TRBD1. The germline V gene encodes CDR1 ENHRY and CDR2 SYGVKD. This CDR3 has 15 amino acids. The V gene end was trimmed by 0 bases and the J gene end by 4 bases; junction bases not matched to a gene: 2. The CDR3 DNA sequence: TGTGCCATCAGTGAGTCGGACAGGGGGATCTATGGCTACACCTTC. Translating it yields CAISESDRGIYGYTF.